Listed below are T cell receptor beta chains from one sample, sequenced in a study of identical twins. From the 5' RACE reads, TCRdb called clonotypes with MiXCR, one entry per CDR3 protein. This sample carries 1.5 million to 2 million distinct CDR3 sequences, roughly 35% of them seen once, and the ten largest clones take approximately 0.29%. The sample comprised cord blood. The receptor set was obtained from a newborn girl in good health. The CDR3 runs from the conserved cysteine through the conserved F or W. A D gene is named only where the DNA matches it firmly. A row's size may be missing; if present it is once, few, many or a size class.

length	D	V	size	J	DNA	CDR3
15	TRBD2	TRBV7-2	.	TRBJ2-5	TGTGCCAGCAGCTACGGGGGGGCCGGCCAAGAGACCCAGTACTTC	CASSYGGAGQETQYF
16	.	TRBV3-1	.	TRBJ2-1	TGTGCCAGCAGCCAAGACGCCCTAGTCCGGTTGCCTGAGCAGTTCTTC	CASSQDALVRLPEQFF
13	TRBD2	TRBV6-5	many	TRBJ2-1	TGTGCCAGCAGTTACTCGAGGTGGGAGGGTCAGTTCTTC	CASSYSRWEGQFF
15	.	TRBV7-2	.	TRBJ2-5	TGTGCCAGCACTAAGGAATATATGATACAAGAGACCCAGTACTTC	CASTKEYMIQETQYF
14	.	TRBV6-5	.	TRBJ2-7	TGTGCCAGCAGGGGCGGACCGGCAAACTACGAGCAGTACTTC	CASRGGPANYEQYF
14	TRBD2	TRBV7-9	few	TRBJ2-1	TGTGCCAGCAGCTTTAGCGGGAGGGCTTCCGAGCAGTTCTTC	CASSFSGRASEQFF
18	TRBD2	TRBV3-1	.	TRBJ2-3	TGTGCCAGCAGTCTGCGACTAGCGGGAAAGCCCCCCACAGATACGCAGTATTTT	CASSLRLAGKPPTDTQYF
14	.	TRBV5-1	.	TRBJ2-5	TGCGCCAGCCGTCCCTCGATTCGGAACGCGACCCAGTACTTC	CASRPSIRNATQYF
19	.	TRBV5-6	.	TRBJ2-1	TGTGCCAGCAGCCAGGGACTTCCCACACCGATCAGCTCCTACAATGAGCAGTTCTTC	CASSQGLPTPISSYNEQFF
15	TRBD2	TRBV5-1	few	TRBJ2-7	TGCGCCAGCAGCCCACTAGCGGGAGTCGCCTACGAGCAGTACTTC	CASSPLAGVAYEQYF
15	.	TRBV6-7	.	TRBJ2-5	TGTGCCAGCAGTTACTCGAAGAGGACCCAAGAGACCCAGTACTTC	CASSYSKRTQETQYF
13	.	TRBV6-1	once	TRBJ1-5	TGTGCCAGCAGTGAAGACCGGAAACAGCCCCAGCATTTT	CASSEDRKQPQHF
13	.	TRBV20-1	.	TRBJ2-3	TGCAGTGCTCTGGACAGTAGCACAGATACGCAGTATTTT	CSALDSSTDTQYF
12	.	TRBV12-3/TRBV12-4	few	TRBJ2-5	TGTGCCAGCAGTTTCTTAAAGGGCTGGCAGTACTTC	CASSFLKGWQYF
13	.	TRBV6-6	.	TRBJ2-7	TGTGCCAGCAGGGGGGCGGGATACAATGAGCAGTACTTC	CASRGAGYNEQYF
12	.	TRBV20-1	few	TRBJ1-1	TGCAGTGCCCCTCAATTCAACACTGAAGCTTTCTTT	CSAPQFNTEAFF
15	TRBD2	TRBV7-9	.	TRBJ2-5	TGTGCCAGCAGCCCGCGAAGGACTAGCGTAGAGACCCAGTACTTC	CASSPRRTSVETQYF